One and the same sample provided the 3 T cell receptor beta chains below, sequenced in a study of blood T cell repertoires in COVID-19. The method was immunoSEQ multiplex PCR; TCRdb's version includes in-frame clones alone and lacks a portion of them. The table lists about 310,000 clones, roughly 90% of them singletons. Sequencing input: PBMCs or T cells enriched from blood (not recorded which). Every receptor here comes from a woman aged 40 to 50 who had recovered from COVID-19.

This chain uses TRBV15 with TRBJ2-5; TRBD2 aligns across 9 bases. The CDR3 is 16 amino acids. The germline CDR1 and CDR2 sequences are LNHNV and YYDKDF (reference sequence). V lost 2 bases, J lost 5 bases, and 9 bases stayed unmatched. The CDR3 spells CATSRLRAGGPETQYF. Here the CDR3 DNA reads TGTGCCACCAGCAGACTCCGGGCGGGAGGGCCGGAGACCCAGTACTTC.

This clone turned up a few times. This chain joins TRBV11-3 and TRBJ1-5, with unresolved D. CDR3 length: 15 residues. Trimming pared 7 bases from V and 0 bases from J, leaving 13 bases between. Germline lookup yields CDR1 SGHNT and CDR2 YENEEA. Here the CDR3 reads CASNSGIYSNQPQHF. DNA for the CDR3: TGTGCCAGCAACTCCGGGATTTATAGCAATCAGCCCCAGCATTTT.

This chain uses TRBV19 with TRBJ1-4; D gene uncertain. Trimming cost V 4 bases and J 5 bases, with 11 bases left between them. CDR3 length: 14 residues. CDR1 and CDR2 from the germline V gene are LNHDA and SQIVND (reference sequence). The CDR3 sequence: CASSRDGGNEKLFF. In DNA form, the CDR3 reads TGTGCCAGTAGTAGAGACGGCGGAAATGAAAAACTGTTTTTT.